This TCR beta chain was observed in a study of PD-L1 blockade in urothelial cancer. Sequencing used immunoSEQ multiplex PCR; TCRdb keeps in-frame clones, though not all of them. The table records tens of thousands of clones, about 80% of them present only once. The V and J ends lost 1 base and 5 bases, in that order; junction bases with no gene match: 7. The CDR3 is 16 residues long. Per the germline V gene, CDR1 is MGHRA and CDR2 is YSYEKL. Only a few counts were recorded for this clone. The diagnosis in patients was locally advanced or metastatic urothelial carcinoma. The sample consisted of PBMCs, taken around atezolizumab (anti-PD-L1) treatment. The receptor was derived from a man aged 70 or older with urothelial cancer. This chain uses TRBV4-1 with TRBJ2-7, with 11 nucleotides matching TRBD1. In DNA, the CDR3 is TGCGCCAGCAGCCAAGGTCTAGGACAGGGGGCCCACGAGCAGTACTTC. Protein sequence: CASSQGLGQGAHEQYF.